This T cell receptor (beta chain) was sequenced in a study of blood T cell repertoires in COVID-19. In the study overall: Samples came from the United States, Italy and Spain, spanning acute and convalescent COVID-19. The analysed material was cDNA or gDNA that came from T cells, B-cell-depleted T cells, or PBMCs.

Original analysis: Estimation of nucleated cell counts relied on the amplification of reference gene primers. Generated by immunoSEQ multiplex PCR, the TCRdb table keeps only in-frame clones and is missing some. That table gives V, J and clone size, and the DNA gave D and trimming. Here the sample spans about 170,000 clones, approximately 79% being singletons. The CDR3 runs 13 residues. Trimming cost V 3 bases and J 3 bases, with 3 bases left between them. The germline CDR1 and CDR2 sequences are SGHTA and FQGNSA. Material for sequencing was peripheral blood. The rearrangement uses TRBV7-2 and TRBJ2-6; D is unclear. The sequence came from a woman over 75 with acute or convalescent COVID-19. CDR3 sequence reads: CASSFIGANVLTF. The CDR3 coding sequence is TGTGCCAGCAGCTTTATTGGGGCCAACGTCCTGACTTTC.